This TCR beta chain was found in a study of type 1 regulatory T cells. Study-level information: T-allo10 is an in vitro-generated, Tr1-enriched CD4 T cell product specific for alloantigen.

A single record per CDR3 protein comes from TCRdb applying MiXCR to the reads. The table includes tens of thousands of distinct CDR3 sequences, around 21% detected once. V dropped 7 bases and J dropped 6 bases, with 20 bases sitting between them. The CDR3 has 15 residues. Germline CDR1 SGHRS, CDR2 YFSETQ. This clonotype has just a few counts. The antigen is undetermined. Notes on the study in general: Compared with non-Tr1 cells, Tr1 cells showed a narrower TCR repertoire.

The specimen sequenced was cultured type 1 regulatory T (Tr1) cells, either the whole culture or a sorted fraction (not recorded which). The receptor's source is a human donor in good health. This chain uses TRBV5-1 with TRBJ2-1, with D uncertain. The CDR3: CASGPQEARPNEQFF. As DNA, the CDR3 is TGCGCCAGCGGGCCGCAGGAAGCGCGGCCCAATGAGCAGTTCTTC.